The next 7 T cell receptor beta chains were all read from a single sample in a study of Graves' ophthalmopathy and Graves' hyperthyroidism. Amplified TCR beta CDR3 regions were obtained using RNA transcripts as template. First-round RT-PCR relied on HTBI primers, and a second-round multiplex PCR came next. One entry per CDR3 protein, called by TCRdb with MiXCR from the multiplex PCR reads. The sample has 580,000 or so distinct CDR3 sequences, 35% to 45% seen once; the top ten hold around 4.6%. The specimen sequenced was peripheral blood or thyroid tissue (not recorded which). These receptors were obtained from an adult man with Graves' hyperthyroidism.

V and J are TRBV2 and TRBJ2-7, with a possible D match to TRBD2 (6 bases). The end of the DNA aligns better with TRBJ2-1, so the J call may be wrong. Per germline, CDR1 SNHLY and CDR2 FYNNEI. This CDR3 is 13 amino acids long. CDR3 bases: TGTGCCAGCGTGCACGGACTACTAAATGAGCAGTTCTTC. This gives the protein CASVHGLLNEQFF.

Ten or more counts support this clonotype. The chain combines TRBV24-1 with TRBJ1-2; D is undetermined. This CDR3 spans 15 amino acids. Germline-derived CDR1 and CDR2 are KGHDR and SFDVKD. The V and J ends lost 3 bases and 8 bases respectively, with 18 bases between them. CDR3 amino acids: CATSDQTPFVSGYTF. Written as DNA, the CDR3 is TGTGCCACCAGTGATCAGACACCCTTTGTATCGGGCTACACCTTC.

This clonotype showed up just a few times. The CDR3 region is CASGSYRGLTEAFF. In DNA, the CDR3 is TGTGCTAGTGGTTCATACAGGGGGCTAACTGAAGCTTTCTTT. The gene calls are TRBV12-5 and TRBJ1-1, with 9 positions matching TRBD1. This CDR3 region has 14 residues. Germline values: CDR1 LGHNT, CDR2 FRNRAP. Trimming cost V 4 bases and J 5 bases; bases outside gene matches: 5.

The CDR3 sequence: CASSLATATNEKLFF. The CDR3 DNA is TGCGCCAGCAGCTTGGCAACGGCAACTAATGAAAAACTGTTTTTT. The V gene is TRBV5-1, the J gene TRBJ1-4; no firm D call. The CDR3 has 15 residues. V shed 0 bases and J shed 0 bases, with 6 bases lying between them. The germline gives CDR1 SGHRS, CDR2 YFSETQ.

This clonotype came up many times. The DNA of the CDR3 is TGTGCCAGCAGTGCCTTCTACGAGCAGTACTTC. Encoded protein: CASSAFYEQYF. The chain uses TRBV2 and TRBJ2-7; D gene uncertain. The germline gives CDR1 SNHLY, CDR2 FYNNEI. V was trimmed by 4 bases and J by 3 bases, leaving 4 bases between them. This CDR3 is built from 11 residues.

There are many counts of this clonotype. The chain couples TRBV10-3 to TRBJ2-5, with D perhaps TRBD1 (5 bases). Germline CDR1 ENHRY, CDR2 SYGVKD. V gave up 3 bases and J gave up 5 bases, with 22 bases separating them. The CDR3 is 17 amino acids. The CDR3 here is CAISDYGHRGSRETQYF. The CDR3 region has the DNA TGTGCCATCAGTGATTACGGGCATAGGGGCAGTCGGGAGACCCAGTACTTC.

This clonotype was found many times. The chain couples TRBV10-3 to TRBJ2-7; D not certain. The CDR3 contains 13 residues. Trimming cost V 8 bases and J 0 bases, with 11 bases left between them. Per germline, CDR1 ENHRY and CDR2 SYGVKD. CDR3 region: CAIGSGSSYEQYF. In DNA, the CDR3 is TGTGCCATCGGTTCGGGCAGCTCCTACGAGCAGTACTTC.